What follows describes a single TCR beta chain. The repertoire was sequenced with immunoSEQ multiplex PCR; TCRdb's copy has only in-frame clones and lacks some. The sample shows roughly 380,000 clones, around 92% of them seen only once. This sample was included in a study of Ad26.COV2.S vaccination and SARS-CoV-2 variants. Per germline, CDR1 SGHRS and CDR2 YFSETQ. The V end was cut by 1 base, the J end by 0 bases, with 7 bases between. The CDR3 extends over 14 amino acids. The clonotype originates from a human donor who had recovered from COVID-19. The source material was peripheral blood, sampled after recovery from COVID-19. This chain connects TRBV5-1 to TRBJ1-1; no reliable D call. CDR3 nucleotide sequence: TGCGCCAGCAGCTTGACATACTTGAACACTGAAGCTTTCTTT. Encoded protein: CASSLTYLNTEAFF.